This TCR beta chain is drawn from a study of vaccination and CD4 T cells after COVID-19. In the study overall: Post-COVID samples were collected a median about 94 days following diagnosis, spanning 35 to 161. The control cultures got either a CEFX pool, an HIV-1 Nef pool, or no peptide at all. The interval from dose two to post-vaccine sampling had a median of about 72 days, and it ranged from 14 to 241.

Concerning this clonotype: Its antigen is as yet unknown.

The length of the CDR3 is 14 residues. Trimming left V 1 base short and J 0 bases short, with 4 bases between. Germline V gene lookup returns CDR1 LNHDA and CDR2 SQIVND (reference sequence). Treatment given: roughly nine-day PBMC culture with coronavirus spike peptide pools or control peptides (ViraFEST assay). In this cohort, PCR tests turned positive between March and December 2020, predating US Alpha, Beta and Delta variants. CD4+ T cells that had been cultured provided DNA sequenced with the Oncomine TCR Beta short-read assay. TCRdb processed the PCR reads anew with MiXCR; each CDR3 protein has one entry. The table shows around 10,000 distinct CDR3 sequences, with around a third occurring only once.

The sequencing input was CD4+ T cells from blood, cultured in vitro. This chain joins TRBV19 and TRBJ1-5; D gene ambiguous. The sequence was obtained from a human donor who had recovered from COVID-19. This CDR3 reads CASSIAGSNQPQHF. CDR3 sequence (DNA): TGTGCCAGTAGTATAGCCGGTAGCAATCAGCCCCAGCATTTT.